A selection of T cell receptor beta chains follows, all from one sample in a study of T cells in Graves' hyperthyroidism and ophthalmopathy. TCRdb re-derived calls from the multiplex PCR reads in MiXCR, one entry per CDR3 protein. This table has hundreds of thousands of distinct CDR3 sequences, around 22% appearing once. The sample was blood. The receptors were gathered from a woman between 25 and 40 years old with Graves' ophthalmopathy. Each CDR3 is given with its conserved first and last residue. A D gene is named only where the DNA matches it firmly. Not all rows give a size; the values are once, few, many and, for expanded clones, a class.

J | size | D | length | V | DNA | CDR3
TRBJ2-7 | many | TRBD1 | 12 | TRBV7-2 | TGTGCCAGCAGTCGGACAGGGTACGAGCAGTACTTC | CASSRTGYEQYF
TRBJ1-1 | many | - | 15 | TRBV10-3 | TGTGCCATCAGCTCAACAGACCCACCGAACACTGAAGCTTTCTTT | CAISSTDPPNTEAFF
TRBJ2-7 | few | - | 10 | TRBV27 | TGTGCCAACCCTACCTACGAGCAGTACTTC | CANPTYEQYF
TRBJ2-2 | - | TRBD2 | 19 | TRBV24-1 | TGTGCCACCAGTGATGGGGACACCTCAAGCGGGAGTGGCACCGGGGAGCTGTTTTTT | CATSDGDTSSGSGTGELFF
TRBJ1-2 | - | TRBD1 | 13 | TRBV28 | TGTGCCAGCAGTCCACTCGGACAGGGGAGCGACACCTTC | CASSPLGQGSDTF
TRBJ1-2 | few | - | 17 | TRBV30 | TGTGCCTCTCCTGGGGATTGGGTTGGAGGGATTAACTATGGCTACACCTTC | CASPGDWVGGINYGYTF
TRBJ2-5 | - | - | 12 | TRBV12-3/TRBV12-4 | TGTGCCAGCAGGGAGGGACCAGAGACCCAGTACTTC | CASREGPETQYF
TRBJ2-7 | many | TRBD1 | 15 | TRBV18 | TGTGCCAGCTCACCAACGACAGGGGCGACGTACGAGCAGTACTTC | CASSPTTGATYEQYF
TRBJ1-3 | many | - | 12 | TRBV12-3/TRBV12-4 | TGTGCCAGCAGTTTTTTGGAAAACACCATATATTTT | CASSFLENTIYF
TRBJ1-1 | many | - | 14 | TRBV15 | TGTGCCACCAGCAGAGTAGGGGTCGGCACTGAAGCTTTCTTT | CATSRVGVGTEAFF
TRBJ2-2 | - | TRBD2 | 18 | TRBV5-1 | TGCGCCAGCAGCTCGGGACTAGCGGGGGGCCTTAACACCGGGGAGCTGTTTTTT | CASSSGLAGGLNTGELFF
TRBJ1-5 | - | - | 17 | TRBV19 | TGTGCCAGTAGGACGACAGCGTTCTCCCCCGTCAATCAGCCCCAGCATTTT | CASRTTAFSPVNQPQHF
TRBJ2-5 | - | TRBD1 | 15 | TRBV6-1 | TGTGCCAGCAGTCTCGGACAGGGGGCGCAGAAGACCCAGTACTTC | CASSLGQGAQKTQYF
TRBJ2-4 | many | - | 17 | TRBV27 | TGTGCCAGCAGGCCCTCAGGGGCAAAATGGGTCAAAAACATTCAGTACTTC | CASRPSGAKWVKNIQYF
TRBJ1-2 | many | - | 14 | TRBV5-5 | TGTGCCAGCAGCTTGGAACCGGGAAGCTATGGCTACACCTTC | CASSLEPGSYGYTF
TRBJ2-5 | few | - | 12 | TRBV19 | TGTGCCTCAATGGGGTTCCAAGAGACCCAGTACTTC | CASMGFQETQYF
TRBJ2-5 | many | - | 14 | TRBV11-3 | TGTGCCAGCAGCTTAGATCGGGGCCAAGGGACCCAGTACTTC | CASSLDRGQGTQYF
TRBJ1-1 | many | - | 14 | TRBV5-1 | TGCGCCAGCAGCTTCACAGGGCAGAACACTGAAGCTTTCTTT | CASSFTGQNTEAFF
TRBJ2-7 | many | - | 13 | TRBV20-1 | TGCAGTGCTACCGGGGGTCATTTGTACGAGCAGTACTTC | CSATGGHLYEQYF
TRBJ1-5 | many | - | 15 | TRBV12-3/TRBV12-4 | TGTGCCAGCAGTTTTGGGGCGGAAAGCAATCAGCCCCAGCATTTT | CASSFGAESNQPQHF
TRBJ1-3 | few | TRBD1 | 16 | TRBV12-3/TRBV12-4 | TGTGCCAGCAGTCCCCCCCAGGGGGCATACGGAAACACCATATATTTT | CASSPPQGAYGNTIYF
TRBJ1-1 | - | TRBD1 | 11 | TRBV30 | TGTGCCTTACAGGGGCCCACTGAAGCTTTCTTT | CALQGPTEAFF
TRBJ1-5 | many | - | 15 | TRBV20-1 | TGCAGTGCTAGAGATCTCGGACAGTCCAATCAGCCCCAGCATTTT | CSARDLGQSNQPQHF
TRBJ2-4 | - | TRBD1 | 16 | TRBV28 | TGTGCCAGCAGTACCCTTTCACAGGGGGCCACAAACATTCAGTACTTC | CASSTLSQGATNIQYF
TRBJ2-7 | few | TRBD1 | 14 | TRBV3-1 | TGTGCCAGCAGCAACCGGGACAGGAATCACGAGCAGTACTTC | CASSNRDRNHEQYF
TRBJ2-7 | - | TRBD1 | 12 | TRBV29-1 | TGCAGCGTTGAAGGGGACAGGGCCAAGTTGTACTTC | CSVEGDRAKLYF
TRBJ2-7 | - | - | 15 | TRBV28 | TGTGCCAGCAGTTTCGACGGCCGCTTCCCCTACGAGCAGTACTTC | CASSFDGRFPYEQYF
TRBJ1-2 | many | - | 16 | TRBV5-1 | TGCGCCAGCAGCTTGAGTGGAACAGGGATTAACTATGGCTACACCTTC | CASSLSGTGINYGYTF
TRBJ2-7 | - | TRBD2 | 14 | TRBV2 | TGTGCCAGCACACAGACTAGCGGCTCCTACGAGCAGTACTTC | CASTQTSGSYEQYF
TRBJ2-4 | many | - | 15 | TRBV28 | TGTGCCAGCAGTTTTGGCGGAATAGCCAAAAACATTCAGTACTTC | CASSFGGIAKNIQYF
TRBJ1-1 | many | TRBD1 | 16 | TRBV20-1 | TGCAGTGCTAGAGATTGGGCAGGGGGCTTCGACACTGAAGCTTTCTTT | CSARDWAGGFDTEAFF
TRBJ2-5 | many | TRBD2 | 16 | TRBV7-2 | TGTGCCAGCAGCTTAACTAGCGGGGGGTACCAAGAGACCCAGTACTTC | CASSLTSGGYQETQYF
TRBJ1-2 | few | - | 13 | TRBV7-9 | TGTGCCAGCAGCCAAAGTTGGGACTATGGCTACACCTTC | CASSQSWDYGYTF
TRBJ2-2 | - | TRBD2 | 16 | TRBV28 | TGTGCCAGCAGAAACCGGGACTACCGTAACACCGGGGAGCTGTTTTTT | CASRNRDYRNTGELFF
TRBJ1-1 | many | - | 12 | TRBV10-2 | TGCGCCAGCAGGGGCAGATGGGCTGAAGCTTTCTTT | CASRGRWAEAFF
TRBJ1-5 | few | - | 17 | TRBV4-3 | TGCGCCAGCAGCCAAGATTGGCAGACCTTTAGCAATCAGCCCCAGCATTTT | CASSQDWQTFSNQPQHF
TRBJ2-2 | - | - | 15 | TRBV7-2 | TGTGCCAGCAGCTTGAACAGAGCGAACACCGGGGAGCTGTTTTTT | CASSLNRANTGELFF
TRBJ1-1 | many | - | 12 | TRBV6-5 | TGTGCCAGCGCCACAGGGAACACTGAAGCTTTCTTT | CASATGNTEAFF
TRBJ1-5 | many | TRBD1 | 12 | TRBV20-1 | TGCAGTGGGACAGGGGCGGAACAGCCCCAGCATTTT | CSGTGAEQPQHF
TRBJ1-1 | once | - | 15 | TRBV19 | TGTGCCAGTAGTATAGACCGGACGGCAAGGGTGGGAGCTTTCTTT | CASSIDRTARVGAFF
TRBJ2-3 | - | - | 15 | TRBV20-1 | TGCAGTGCTAGACCCTTTGGGGTTGGGGCAGATACGCAGTATTTT | CSARPFGVGADTQYF
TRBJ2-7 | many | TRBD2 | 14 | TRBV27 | TGTGCCAGCGGTATTAGCGGGGGGGGGAAGGAGCAGTACTTC | CASGISGGGKEQYF
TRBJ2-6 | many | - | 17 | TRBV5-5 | TGTGCCAGCAGCTTGGGGGCAGGGGACTCTGGGGCCAACGTCCTGACTTTC | CASSLGAGDSGANVLTF
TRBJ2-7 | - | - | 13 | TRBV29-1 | TGCAGCATATTGACAGGTTATCTCTACGAGCAGTACTTC | CSILTGYLYEQYF
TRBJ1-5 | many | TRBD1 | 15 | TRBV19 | TGTGCCAGTAGTAAGGGACAGGGGGCCGATCAGCCCCAGCATTTT | CASSKGQGADQPQHF
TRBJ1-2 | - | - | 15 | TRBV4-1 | TGCGCCAGCAGCTCCCATGACACGTCGGGCTATGGCTACACCTTC | CASSSHDTSGYGYTF
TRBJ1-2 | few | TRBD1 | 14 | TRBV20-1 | TGCAGTGCTAGAATGACAGGGGGCAGATATGGCTACACCTTC | CSARMTGGRYGYTF
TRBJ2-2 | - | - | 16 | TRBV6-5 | TGTGCCAGCAGTTACCTAAGGACAAGGATGGACGGGGAGCTGTTTTTT | CASSYLRTRMDGELFF
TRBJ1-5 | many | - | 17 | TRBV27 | TGTGCCAGCAGTTTCTTGGGGGTCGGGCCGGCTAATCAGCCCCAGCATTTT | CASSFLGVGPANQPQHF
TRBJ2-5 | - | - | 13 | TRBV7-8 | TGTGCCAGCAGCTTACTGGGCCCGGAGACCCAGTACTTC | CASSLLGPETQYF
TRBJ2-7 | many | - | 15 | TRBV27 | TGTGCCAGCAGTTCCCCAGGGGCTGGTACGTACGAGCAGTACTTC | CASSSPGAGTYEQYF
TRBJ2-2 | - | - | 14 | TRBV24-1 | TGTGCCACCCAGGGACTCAGGAACACCGGGGAGCTGTTTTTT | CATQGLRNTGELFF
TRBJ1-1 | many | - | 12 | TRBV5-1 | TGCGCCAGCATGAATTTAGGGGGGTCGGCTTTCTTT | CASMNLGGSAFF
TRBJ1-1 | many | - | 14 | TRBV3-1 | TGTGCCAGCAGCCATGGGACATCCTTCACTGAAGCTTTCTTT | CASSHGTSFTEAFF
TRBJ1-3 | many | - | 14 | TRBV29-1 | TGCAGCGTTGTTGTGCCCAGCTCTGGAAACACCATATATTTT | CSVVVPSSGNTIYF
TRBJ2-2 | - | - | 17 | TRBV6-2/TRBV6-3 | TGTGCCAGCAGCTACAGACCGGACCTCCGTCTATGGGGGGAGCTGTTTTTT | CASSYRPDLRLWGELFF
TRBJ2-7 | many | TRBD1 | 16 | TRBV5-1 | TGCGCCAGCAGCCAGGTCGGAGGACAGGGGGCCTACGAGCAGTACTTC | CASSQVGGQGAYEQYF
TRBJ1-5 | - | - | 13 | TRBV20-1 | TGCAGTGGGGTTCCCGGGGGCAATCAGCCCCAGCATTTT | CSGVPGGNQPQHF
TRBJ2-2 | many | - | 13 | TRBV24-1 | TGTGCCACCAGTACCACAGGGACCGGGGAGCTGTTTTTT | CATSTTGTGELFF